The 5 T cell receptor beta chains reported below all come from one sample, sequenced in a study of breast tumors, draining lymph nodes, adjacent tissues. Via MiXCR, TCRdb re-called the multiplex PCR reads, giving one row per CDR3 protein. The table has some 130,000 distinct CDR3 sequences, around 20% seen once. The lymph nodes were axillary draining lymph nodes from breast cancer patients. Specimen: axillary lymph node tissue. These receptors were collected from a female donor with breast cancer. Some clones in this sample may be carry-over from other donors' samples.

This chain links TRBV20-1 with TRBJ2-4, with D possibly TRBD2 on 6 matching bases. The CDR3 consists of 15 residues. The V gene lost 1 base and the J gene lost 6 bases, with 16 bases spanning the gap. From germline, CDR1 is DFQATT and CDR2 SNEGSKA (reference sequence). The CDR3 nucleotides read TGCAGTGCTAGAGGCGGGACCAACCTTCTAAACATTCAGTACTTC. It codes for CSARGGTNLLNIQYF.

In regard to this clonotype: One end of the junction fails to match germline, which may point to a read error. The chain joins TRBV4-3 to TRBJ2-1; 10 bases match TRBD2. The CDR3 is 17 amino acids. Germline lookup yields CDR1 LGHNA and CDR2 YSLEER. The CDR3 spells CASSQEASGRPNNERFF. The CDR3 DNA reads TGCGCCAGCAGCCAAGAGGCTAGCGGGAGACCCAACAATGAGCGGTTCTTC.

There are many counts of this clonotype. The chain is built from TRBV4-3 and TRBJ2-7; the match to TRBD1 covers 7 bases. CDR3 length: 15 residues. Germline loops: CDR1 LGHNA, CDR2 YSLEER. Losses at the gene ends were 2 bases for V and 5 bases for J; bases not matched to a gene: 9. DNA for the CDR3: TGCGCCAGCAGCCAATTTGACAGGGAAGCGAACGAGCAGTACTTC. Translated: CASSQFDREANEQYF.

The table lists this clonotype with many counts. This sequence joins TRBV4-3 and TRBJ2-3; D uncertain. Germline assignment: CDR1 LGHNA and CDR2 YSLEER. Trimming cost V 1 base and J 6 bases, with 8 bases left between them. This CDR3 comprises 13 residues. The CDR3 protein is CASSQAYLDTQYF. CDR3 sequence (DNA): TGCGCCAGCAGCCAAGCATACCTCGATACGCAGTATTTT.

This clonotype was recorded at least ten times. This rearrangement joins TRBV12-3 or TRBV12-4 to TRBJ2-3; TRBD2 agrees at 11 bases. The CDR3 contains 16 residues. Trimming at V came to 5 bases and at J to 5 bases, leaving 9 bases not matched to a gene. This CDR3 is CASSTGLAAYRDTQYF. Here the CDR3 DNA reads TGTGCCAGCAGTACGGGACTAGCGGCCTACCGAGATACGCAGTATTTT.